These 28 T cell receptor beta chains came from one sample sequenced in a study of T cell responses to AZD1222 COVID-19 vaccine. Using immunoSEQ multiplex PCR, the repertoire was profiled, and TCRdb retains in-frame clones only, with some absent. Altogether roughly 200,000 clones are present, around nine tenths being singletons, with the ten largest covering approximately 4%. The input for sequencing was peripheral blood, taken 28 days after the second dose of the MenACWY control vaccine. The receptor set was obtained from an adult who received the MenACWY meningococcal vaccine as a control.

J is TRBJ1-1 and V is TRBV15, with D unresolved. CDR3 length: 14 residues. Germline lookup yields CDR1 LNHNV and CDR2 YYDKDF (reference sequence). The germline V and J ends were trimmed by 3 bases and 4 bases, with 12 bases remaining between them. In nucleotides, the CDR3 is TGTGCCACCAGCAGTAGGGAGTGGGGCACTGAAGCTTTCTTT. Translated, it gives CATSSREWGTEAFF.

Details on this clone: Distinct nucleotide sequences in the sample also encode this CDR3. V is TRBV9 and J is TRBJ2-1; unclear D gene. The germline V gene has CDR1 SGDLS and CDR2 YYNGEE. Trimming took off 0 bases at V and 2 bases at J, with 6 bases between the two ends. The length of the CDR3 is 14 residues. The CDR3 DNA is TGTGCCAGCAGCGTAGCCAGTACCTACAATGAGCAGTTCTTC. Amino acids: CASSVASTYNEQFF. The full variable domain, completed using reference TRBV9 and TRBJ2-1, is DSGVTQTPKHLITATGQRVTLRCSPRSGDLSVYWYQQSLDQGLQFLIQYYNGEERAKGNILERFSAQQFPDLHSELNLSSLELGDSALYFCASSVASTYNEQFFGPGTRLTVL.

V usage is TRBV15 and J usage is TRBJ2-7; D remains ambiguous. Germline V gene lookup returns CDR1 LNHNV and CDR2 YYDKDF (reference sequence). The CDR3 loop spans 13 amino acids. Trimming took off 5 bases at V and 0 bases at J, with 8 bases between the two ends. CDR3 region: CATSSISSYEQYF. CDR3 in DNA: TGTGCCACCAGCTCCATCTCCTCCTACGAGCAGTACTTC. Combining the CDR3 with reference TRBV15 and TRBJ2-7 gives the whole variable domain DAMVIQNPRYQVTQFGKPVTLSCSQTLNHNVMYWYQQKSSQAPKLLFHYYDKDFNNEADTPDNFQSRRPNTSFCFLDIRSPGLGDTAMYLCATSSISSYEQYFGPGTRLTVT.

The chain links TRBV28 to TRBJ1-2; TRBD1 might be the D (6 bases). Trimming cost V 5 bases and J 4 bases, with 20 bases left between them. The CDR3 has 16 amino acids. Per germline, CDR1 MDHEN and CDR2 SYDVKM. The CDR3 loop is CASSPPPGQGSYGYTF. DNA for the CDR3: TGTGCCAGCAGTCCGCCCCCGGGACAAGGATCCTATGGCTACACCTTC.

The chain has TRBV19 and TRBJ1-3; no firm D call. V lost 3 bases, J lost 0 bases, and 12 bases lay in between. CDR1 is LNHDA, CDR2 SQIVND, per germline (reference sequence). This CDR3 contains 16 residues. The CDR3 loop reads CASSILAALSGNTIYF. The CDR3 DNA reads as TGTGCCAGTAGTATTTTGGCAGCCCTCTCTGGAAACACCATATATTTT.

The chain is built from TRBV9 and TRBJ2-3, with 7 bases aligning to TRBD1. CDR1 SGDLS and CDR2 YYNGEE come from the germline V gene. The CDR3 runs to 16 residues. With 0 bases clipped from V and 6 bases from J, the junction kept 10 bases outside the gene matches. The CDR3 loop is CASSVGTGSGWDTQYF. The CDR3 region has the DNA TGTGCCAGCAGCGTAGGGACAGGTTCGGGGTGGGATACGCAGTATTTT. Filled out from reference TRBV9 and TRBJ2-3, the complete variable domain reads DSGVTQTPKHLITATGQRVTLRCSPRSGDLSVYWYQQSLDQGLQFLIQYYNGEERAKGNILERFSAQQFPDLHSELNLSSLELGDSALYFCASSVGTGSGWDTQYFGPGTRLTVL.

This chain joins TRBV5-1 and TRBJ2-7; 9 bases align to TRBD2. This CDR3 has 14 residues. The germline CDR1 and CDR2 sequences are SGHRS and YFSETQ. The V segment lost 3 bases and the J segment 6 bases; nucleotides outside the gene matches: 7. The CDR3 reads CASSWMREGSEQYF. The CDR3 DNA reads TGCGCCAGCAGCTGGATGCGGGAGGGTTCCGAGCAGTACTTC.

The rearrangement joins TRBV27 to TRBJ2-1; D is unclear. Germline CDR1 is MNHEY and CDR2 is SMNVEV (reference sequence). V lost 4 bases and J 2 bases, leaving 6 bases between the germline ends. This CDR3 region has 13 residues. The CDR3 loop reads CASSSDTYNEQFF. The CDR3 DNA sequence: TGTGCCAGCAGTTCAGACACCTACAATGAGCAGTTCTTC.

DNA of the CDR3: TGTGCCAGCAGCTTGGTGAGGGCTGCTGCTGGCTACACCTTC. Translation gives CASSLVRAAAGYTF. This chain connects TRBV5-6 to TRBJ1-2; D call uncertain. CDR1 SGHDT and CDR2 YYEEEE come from the germline V gene. The V end lost 0 bases, the J end lost 7 bases, and 13 bases lay between the germline ends. The CDR3 runs 14 residues.

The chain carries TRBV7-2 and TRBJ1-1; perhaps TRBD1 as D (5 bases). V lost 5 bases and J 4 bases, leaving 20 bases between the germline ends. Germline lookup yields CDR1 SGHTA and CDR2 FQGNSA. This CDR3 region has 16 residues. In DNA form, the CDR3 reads TGTGCCAGCAGCCCGCGGGGGTCACGGGCATCCACTGAAGCTTTCTTT. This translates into CASSPRGSRASTEAFF.

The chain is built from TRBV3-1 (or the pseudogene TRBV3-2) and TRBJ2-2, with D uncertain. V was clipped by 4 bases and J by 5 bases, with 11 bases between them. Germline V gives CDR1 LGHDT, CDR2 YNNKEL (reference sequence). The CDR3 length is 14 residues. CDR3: CASSLTRTTGELFF. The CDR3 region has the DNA TGTGCCAGCAGCCTGACCCGGACGACCGGGGAGCTGTTTTTT.

CDR3 residues: CASRGLAGGNEQFF. For the CDR3, the DNA is TGTGCCAGCAGGGGACTAGCGGGAGGAAATGAGCAGTTCTTC. This chain connects TRBV2 to TRBJ2-1; 15 nucleotides align to TRBD2. CDR3 length: 14 residues. From germline, CDR1 is SNHLY and CDR2 FYNNEI. V trimming: 6 bases; J trimming: 7 bases; junction bases outside the gene matches: 1.

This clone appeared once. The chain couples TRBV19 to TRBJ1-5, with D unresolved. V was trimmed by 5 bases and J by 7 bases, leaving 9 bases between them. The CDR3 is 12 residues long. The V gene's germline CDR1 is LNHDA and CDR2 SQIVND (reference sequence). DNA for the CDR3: TGTGCCAGTAGTCTGGGTGGACAGCCCCAGCATTTT. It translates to CASSLGGQPQHF. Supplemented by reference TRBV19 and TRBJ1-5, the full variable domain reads DGGITQSPKYLFRKEGQNVTLSCEQNLNHDAMYWYRQDPGQGLRLIYYSQIVNDFQKGDIAEGYSVSREKKESFPLTVTSAQKNPTAFYLCASSLGGQPQHFGDGTRLSIL.

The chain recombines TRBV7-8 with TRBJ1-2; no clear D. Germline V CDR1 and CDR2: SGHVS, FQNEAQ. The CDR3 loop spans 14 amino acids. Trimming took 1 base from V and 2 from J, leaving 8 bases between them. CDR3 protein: CASSLGSGNYGYTF. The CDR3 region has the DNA TGTGCCAGCAGCTTAGGATCTGGAAACTATGGCTACACCTTC.

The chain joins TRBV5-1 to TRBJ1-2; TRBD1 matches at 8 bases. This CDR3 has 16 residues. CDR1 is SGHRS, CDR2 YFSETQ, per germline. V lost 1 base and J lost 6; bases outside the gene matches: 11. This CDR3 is CASSLHGTGGLNGYTF. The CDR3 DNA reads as TGCGCCAGCAGCTTGCACGGAACAGGGGGATTGAATGGCTACACCTTC.

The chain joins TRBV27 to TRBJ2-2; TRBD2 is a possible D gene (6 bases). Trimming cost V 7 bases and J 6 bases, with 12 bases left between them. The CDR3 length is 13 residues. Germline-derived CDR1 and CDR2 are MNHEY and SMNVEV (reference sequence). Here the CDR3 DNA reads TGTGCCAGCAATCTGGGGGGATCCGGGGAGCTGTTTTTT. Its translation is CASNLGGSGELFF.

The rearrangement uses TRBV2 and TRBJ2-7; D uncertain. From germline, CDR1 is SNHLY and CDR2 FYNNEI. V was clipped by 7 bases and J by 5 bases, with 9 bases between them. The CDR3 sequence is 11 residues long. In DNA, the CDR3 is TGTGCCAGCAATAAAGCTAACGAGCAGTACTTC. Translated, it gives CASNKANEQYF. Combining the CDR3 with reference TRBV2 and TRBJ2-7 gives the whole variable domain EPEVTQTPSHQVTQMGQEVILRCVPISNHLYFYWYRQILGQKVEFLVSFYNNEISEKSEIFDDQFSVERPDGSNFTLKIRSTKLEDSAMYFCASNKANEQYFGPGTRLTVT.

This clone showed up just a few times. The CDR3 nucleotides are TGCAGTGCTCGTTCTAATGAAAAACTGTTTTTT. Translation gives CSARSNEKLFF. The chain recombines TRBV20-1 with TRBJ1-4; no clear D. V lost 5 bases, J lost 3 bases, and 4 bases lay in between. This CDR3 has 11 amino acids. Germline lookup yields CDR1 DFQATT and CDR2 SNEGSKA (reference sequence).

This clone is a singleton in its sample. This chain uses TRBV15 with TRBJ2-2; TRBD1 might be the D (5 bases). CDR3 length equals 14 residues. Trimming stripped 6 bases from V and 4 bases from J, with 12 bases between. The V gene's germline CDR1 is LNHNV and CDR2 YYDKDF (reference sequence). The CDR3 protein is CATRAARATGELFF. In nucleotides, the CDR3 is TGTGCCACCAGGGCAGCCAGGGCCACCGGGGAGCTGTTTTTT.

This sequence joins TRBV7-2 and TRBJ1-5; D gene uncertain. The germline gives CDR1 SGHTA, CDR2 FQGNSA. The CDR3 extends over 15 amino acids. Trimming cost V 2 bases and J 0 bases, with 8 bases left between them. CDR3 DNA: TGTGCCAGCAGCTTATCCGGTATTAGCAATCAGCCCCAGCATTTT. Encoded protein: CASSLSGISNQPQHF.

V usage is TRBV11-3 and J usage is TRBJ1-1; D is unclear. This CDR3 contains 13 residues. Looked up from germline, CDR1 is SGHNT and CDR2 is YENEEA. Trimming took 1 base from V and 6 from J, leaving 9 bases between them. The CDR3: CASSLAPQAEAFF. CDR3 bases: TGTGCCAGCAGCTTAGCCCCCCAGGCTGAAGCTTTCTTT.

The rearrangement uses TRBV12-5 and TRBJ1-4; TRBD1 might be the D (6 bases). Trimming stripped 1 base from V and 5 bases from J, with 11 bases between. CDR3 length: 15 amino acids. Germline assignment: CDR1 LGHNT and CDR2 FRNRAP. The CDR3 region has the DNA TGTGCTAGTGGTTTGGGGACAGTCGGAAATGAAAAACTGTTTTTT. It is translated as CASGLGTVGNEKLFF.

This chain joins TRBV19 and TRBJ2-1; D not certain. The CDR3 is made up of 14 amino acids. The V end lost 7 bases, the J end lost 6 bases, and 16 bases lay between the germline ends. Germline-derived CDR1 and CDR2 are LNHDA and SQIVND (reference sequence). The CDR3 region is CASKTRTQRNEQFF. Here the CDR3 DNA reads TGTGCCAGTAAAACCAGGACCCAGCGCAATGAGCAGTTCTTC.

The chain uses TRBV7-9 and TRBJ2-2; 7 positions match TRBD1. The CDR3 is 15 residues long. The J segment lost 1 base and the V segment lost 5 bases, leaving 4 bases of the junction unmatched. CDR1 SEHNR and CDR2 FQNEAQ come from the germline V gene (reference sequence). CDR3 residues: CASSLRQGNTGELFF. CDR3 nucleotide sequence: TGTGCCAGCAGCCTCAGACAGGGGAACACCGGGGAGCTGTTTTTT.

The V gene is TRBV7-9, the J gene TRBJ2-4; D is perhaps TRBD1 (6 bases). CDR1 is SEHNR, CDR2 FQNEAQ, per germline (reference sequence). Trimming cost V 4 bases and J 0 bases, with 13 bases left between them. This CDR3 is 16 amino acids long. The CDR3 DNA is TGTGCCAGCAGCTCCACAGGGCCCATAGCCAAAAACATTCAGTACTTC. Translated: CASSSTGPIAKNIQYF.

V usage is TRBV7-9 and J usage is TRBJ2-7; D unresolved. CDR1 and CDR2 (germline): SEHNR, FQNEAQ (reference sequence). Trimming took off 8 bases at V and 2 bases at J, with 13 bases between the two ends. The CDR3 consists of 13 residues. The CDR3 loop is CASLGQVTYEQYF. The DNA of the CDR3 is TGTGCCAGCTTGGGCCAGGTAACCTACGAGCAGTACTTC. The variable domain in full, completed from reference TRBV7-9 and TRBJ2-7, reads DTGVSQNPRHKITKRGQNVTFRCDPISEHNRLYWYRQTLGQGPEFLTYFQNEAQLEKSRLLSDRFSAERPKGSFSTLEIQRTEQGDSAMYLCASLGQVTYEQYFGPGTRLTVT.

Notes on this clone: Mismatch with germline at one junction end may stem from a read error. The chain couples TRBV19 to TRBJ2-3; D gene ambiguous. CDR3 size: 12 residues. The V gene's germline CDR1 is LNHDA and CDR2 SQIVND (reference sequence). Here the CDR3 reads CASSLDTLTQYF. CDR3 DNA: TGTGCCAGTAGTCTAGACACCCTTACGCAGTATTTT.

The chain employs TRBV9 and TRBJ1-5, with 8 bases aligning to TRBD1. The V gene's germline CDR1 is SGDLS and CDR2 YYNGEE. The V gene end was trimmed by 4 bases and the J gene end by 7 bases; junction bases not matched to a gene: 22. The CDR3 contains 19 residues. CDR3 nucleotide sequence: TGTGCCAGCAGCAACATCCCCCCCCAGGGGGCGGTTTATCACCAGCCCCAGCATTTT. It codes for CASSNIPPQGAVYHQPQHF.